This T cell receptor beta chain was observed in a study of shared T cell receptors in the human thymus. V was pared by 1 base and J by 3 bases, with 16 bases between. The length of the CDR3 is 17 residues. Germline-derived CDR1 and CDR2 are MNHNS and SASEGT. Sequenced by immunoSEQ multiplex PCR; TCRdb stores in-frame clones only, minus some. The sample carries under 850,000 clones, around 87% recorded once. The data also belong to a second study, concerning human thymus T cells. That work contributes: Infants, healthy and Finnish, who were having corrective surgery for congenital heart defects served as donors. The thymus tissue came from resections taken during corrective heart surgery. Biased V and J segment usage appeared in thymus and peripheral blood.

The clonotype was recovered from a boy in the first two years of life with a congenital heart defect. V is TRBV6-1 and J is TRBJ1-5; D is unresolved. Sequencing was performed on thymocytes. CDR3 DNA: TGTGCCAGCAGTGAAGGCCCGGCGGGCAGCACCAATCAGCCCCAGCATTTT. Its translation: CASSEGPAGSTNQPQHF.